Below are 30 T cell receptor beta chains sequenced from a single sample in a study of blood T cell repertoires in COVID-19. Assay: immunoSEQ multiplex PCR; the TCRdb copy retains only in-frame clones and omits some. The table lists 250,000 to 350,000 clones, around 90% of them singletons. Sequencing was done on a sample of peripheral blood. These receptors were collected from a young man with active or convalescent COVID-19.

This chain connects TRBV5-5 to TRBJ1-1, with D unclear. The CDR3 sequence is 13 residues long. Germline CDR1 is SGHKS and CDR2 is YYEKEE (reference sequence). Trimming cost V 0 bases and J 2 bases, with 5 bases left between them. The CDR3 spells CASSLGENTEAFF. CDR3 bases: TGTGCCAGCAGCTTGGGAGAAAACACTGAAGCTTTCTTT.

V gene TRBV7-8 combines with J gene TRBJ1-5; D uncertain. Per germline, CDR1 SGHVS and CDR2 FQNEAQ. Deletions cut 2 bases from V and 0 bases from J, with 14 bases between. The CDR3 length is 17 residues. CDR3 coding DNA: TGTGCCAGCAGCTTAACTGAGAACAGTTATAGCAATCAGCCCCAGCATTTT. Translated, it gives CASSLTENSYSNQPQHF.

V and J are TRBV10-1 and TRBJ2-1; D may be TRBD2 (6 bases). This CDR3 has 15 residues. V was cut by 2 bases and J by 6 bases, with 14 bases left in between. Germline CDR1 is WNHNN and CDR2 is SYGVQD (reference sequence). CDR3 bases: TGCGCCAGCAGTGAGCGGGCGGGGACCCGCAATGAGCAGTTCTTC. It encodes CASSERAGTRNEQFF.

Only a few counts were recorded for this clone. The gene calls are TRBV19 and TRBJ2-2; D uncertain. Germline assignment: CDR1 LNHDA and CDR2 SQIVND (reference sequence). Deletions cut 3 bases from V and 6 bases from J, with 14 bases between. This CDR3 is built from 15 residues. The CDR3 reads CASSMSRSIAGELFF. The CDR3 DNA sequence: TGTGCCAGTAGTATGTCCAGGTCGATCGCCGGGGAGCTGTTTTTT.

The chain uses TRBV4-3 and TRBJ2-1, with 8 positions matching TRBD2. V trimming: 0 bases; J trimming: 3 bases; junction bases outside the gene matches: 4. The germline V gene encodes CDR1 LGHNA and CDR2 YSLEER. The CDR3 is 16 residues long. The CDR3 spells CASSQEAGVGYNEQFF. CDR3 in DNA: TGCGCCAGCAGCCAAGAAGCGGGGGTCGGCTACAATGAGCAGTTCTTC.

The J gene is TRBJ2-2, the V gene TRBV9; TRBD1 is a possible D gene (5 bases). This CDR3 region has 14 residues. Between the trimmed V and J ends, which lost 0 bases and 3 bases, there was a span of 6 bases. Germline V gene lookup returns CDR1 SGDLS and CDR2 YYNGEE. CDR3 loop: CASSVDRHTGELFF. In DNA, the CDR3 is TGTGCCAGCAGCGTAGACAGGCACACCGGGGAGCTGTTTTTT.

The gene calls are TRBV18 and TRBJ1-2, with TRBD1 matching over 7 bases. V lost 4 bases and J lost 0; bases outside the gene matches: 2. Germline CDR1 KGHSH, CDR2 LQKENI. The CDR3 has 14 residues. In nucleotides, the CDR3 is TGTGCCAGCTCACTGGGACAGACTAACTATGGCTACACCTTC. This gives the protein CASSLGQTNYGYTF. Supplemented by reference TRBV18 and TRBJ1-2, the full variable domain reads NAGVMQNPRHLVRRRGQEARLRCSPMKGHSHVYWYRQLPEEGLKFMVYLQKENIIDESGMPKERFSAEFPKEGPSILRIQQVVRGDSAAYFCASSLGQTNYGYTFGSGTRLTVV.

This clone has a single count. This sequence joins TRBV19 and TRBJ2-1; 8 bases line up with TRBD2. This CDR3 region has 14 residues. The trim removed 3 bases at V and 9 bases at J, leaving 7 bases unmatched. In germline, CDR1 is LNHDA, CDR2 SQIVND (reference sequence). CDR3 bases: TGTGCCAGTAGTATTCCCGGGGGGGCTTTTGAGCAGTTCTTC. This encodes CASSIPGGAFEQFF.

V gene TRBV10-1 combines with J gene TRBJ1-5; no reliable D call. V was clipped by 1 base and J by 6 bases, with 10 bases between them. The length of the CDR3 is 14 residues. The germline gives CDR1 WNHNN, CDR2 SYGVQD (reference sequence). The CDR3 loop is CASSEFPSGQPQHF. In DNA, the CDR3 is TGCGCCAGCAGTGAGTTCCCGTCCGGTCAGCCCCAGCATTTT.

This clone came up many times. The CDR3: CASSRQQGPNSPLHF. Here the CDR3 DNA reads TGTGCCAGTAGTAGGCAACAGGGCCCTAATTCACCCCTCCACTTT. The rearrangement uses TRBV19 and TRBJ1-6; the D gene is possibly TRBD1 (6 bases). This CDR3 region has 15 residues. Trimming pared 4 bases from V and 6 bases from J, leaving 13 bases between. Germline loops: CDR1 LNHDA, CDR2 SQIVND (reference sequence).

This clone was counted a single time. V is TRBV4-3 and J is TRBJ1-5; D gene ambiguous. V was pared by 4 bases and J by 0 bases, with 7 bases between. The CDR3 runs to 14 residues. Germline V gene data show CDR1 as LGHNA and CDR2 as YSLEER. The CDR3 bases are TGCGCCAGCAGCCTTGTTTATAGCAATCAGCCCCAGCATTTT. It encodes CASSLVYSNQPQHF.

V usage is TRBV19 and J usage is TRBJ1-2; D uncertain. V shed 4 bases and J shed 0 bases, with 9 bases lying between them. The length of the CDR3 is 14 residues. Germline CDR1 LNHDA, CDR2 SQIVND (reference sequence). CDR3: CASSTAGPNYGYTF. CDR3 nucleotide sequence: TGTGCCAGTAGTACGGCAGGTCCTAACTATGGCTACACCTTC.

The rearrangement joins TRBV24-1 to TRBJ2-3; no firm D call. Trimming pared 4 bases from V and 4 bases from J, leaving 8 bases between. CDR1 KGHDR and CDR2 SFDVKD come from the germline V gene. This CDR3 region has 13 residues. This chain's CDR3 is CATSDPPADTQYF. The CDR3 DNA is TGTGCCACCAGTGACCCGCCGGCAGATACGCAGTATTTT.

The chain combines TRBV3-1 (or the pseudogene TRBV3-2) with TRBJ2-3; 8 bases fit TRBD2. The CDR3 runs to 16 residues. Germline V CDR1 and CDR2: LGHDT, YNNKEL (reference sequence). The V and J ends lost 0 bases and 2 bases, in that order; junction bases with no gene match: 4. As DNA, the CDR3 is TGTGCCAGCAGCCAAGATCCCGGGGGGGACACAGATACGCAGTATTTT. It yields the protein CASSQDPGGDTDTQYF.

Only one count was recorded for this clone. This chain connects TRBV2 to TRBJ1-4; 7 bases are a match to TRBD1. This CDR3 has 14 residues. V gave up 7 bases and J gave up 8 bases; unmatched junction bases: 10. Germline values: CDR1 SNHLY, CDR2 FYNNEI. The CDR3 protein is CASTRQGLWEKLFF. As DNA, the CDR3 is TGTGCCAGCACCCGACAGGGTTTATGGGAAAAACTGTTTTTT.

The rearrangement uses TRBV19 and TRBJ1-5, with 7 bases fitting TRBD1. CDR1 is LNHDA, CDR2 SQIVND, per germline (reference sequence). CDR3 size: 18 residues. J was trimmed by 0 bases and V by 8 bases; bases with no gene match: 16. The CDR3 sequence: CASPRQGQEPYSNQPQHF. DNA for the CDR3: TGTGCCAGTCCTCGACAGGGCCAAGAACCTTATAGCAATCAGCCCCAGCATTTT.

This clone was seen a handful of times. The V and J genes are TRBV3-1 (or the pseudogene TRBV3-2) and TRBJ2-3, with D perhaps TRBD2 (6 bases). CDR1 and CDR2 (germline): LGHDT, YNNKEL (reference sequence). Between the trimmed V and J ends, which lost 5 bases and 0 bases, there was a span of 12 bases. The CDR3 has 15 residues. For the CDR3, the DNA is TGTGCCAGCAGCACCCGCGGGGCTAGCACAGATACGCAGTATTTT. Amino acids: CASSTRGASTDTQYF.

For this clone: At one end, the junction sequence differs from germline, possibly due to a read error. The V gene is TRBV7-9, the J gene TRBJ1-2; D unresolved. The CDR3 contains 12 residues. Germline V gives CDR1 SEHNR, CDR2 FQNEAQ (reference sequence). CDR3 loop: CASSLGAGRSIF. In nucleotides, the CDR3 is TGTGCCAGCAGCTTAGGGGCCGGCCGCTCTATCTTC.

This clone was seen once. J is TRBJ1-4 and V is TRBV6-2 or TRBV6-3; D is uncertain. Trimming removed 0 bases at V and 4 bases at J, with 9 bases between. The germline V gene has CDR1 MNHEY and CDR2 SVGEGT. The CDR3 loop spans 15 amino acids. The CDR3 DNA reads as TGTGCCAGCAGTTACTCGGAGACGGGTAATGAAAAACTGTTTTTT. Encoded protein: CASSYSETGNEKLFF.

Remarks on this clone: Other DNA sequences in the sample encode the same CDR3. The chain recombines TRBV7-6 with TRBJ1-5; D is unresolved. The V and J ends lost 3 bases and 4 bases respectively, with 7 bases between them. This CDR3 has 13 residues. CDR1 and CDR2 (germline): SGHVS, FNYEAQ. CDR3 nucleotides: TGTGCCAGCAGCTTCGGAGGAAATCAGCCCCAGCATTTT. Translating gives CASSFGGNQPQHF.

The chain links TRBV5-1 to TRBJ2-5, with D perhaps TRBD2 (5 bases). Germline assignment: CDR1 SGHRS and CDR2 YFSETQ. This CDR3 comprises 13 residues. Trimming removed 4 bases at V and 5 bases at J, with 12 bases between. In DNA, the CDR3 is TGCGCCAGCAGCGCCCAGCCGGGGGAGACCCAGTACTTC. Protein sequence: CASSAQPGETQYF.

The rearrangement joins TRBV10-2 to TRBJ2-3, with 10 bases lining up with TRBD2. Germline CDR1 reads WSHSY; CDR2 reads SAAADI. With 8 bases clipped from V and 4 bases from J, the junction kept 12 bases outside the gene matches. This CDR3 region has 16 residues. In nucleotides, the CDR3 is TGCGCCAGCCGATTGTACAAGCGGGGGGGTGCAGATACGCAGTATTTT. Its translation: CASRLYKRGGADTQYF.

This clone was counted a few times. V gene TRBV7-6 combines with J gene TRBJ2-7; D is possibly TRBD2 (6 bases). Trimming left V 0 bases short and J 7 bases short, with 13 bases between. This CDR3 spans 14 amino acids. Germline V gene lookup returns CDR1 SGHVS and CDR2 FNYEAQ. The DNA of the CDR3 is TGTGCCAGCAGCTTAGCGCCCACAGGAGGGGAGCAGTACTTC. As protein: CASSLAPTGGEQYF.

V is TRBV3-1 (or the pseudogene TRBV3-2) and J is TRBJ2-3; 14 positions match TRBD2. Per germline, CDR1 LGHDT and CDR2 YNNKEL (reference sequence). V lost 3 bases, J lost 2 bases, and 10 bases stayed unmatched. This CDR3 is 19 amino acids long. CDR3 sequence reads: CASSHRGLAGGPVTDTQYF. The CDR3 DNA sequence: TGTGCCAGCAGCCACAGAGGACTAGCGGGGGGCCCTGTCACAGATACGCAGTATTTT.

V usage is TRBV4-1 and J usage is TRBJ2-7; possibly TRBD1 for D (5 bases). Germline values: CDR1 MGHRA, CDR2 YSYEKL. V was shortened by 0 bases and J by 3 bases, with 12 bases between the two germline ends. The CDR3 has 15 residues. CDR3 in DNA: TGCGCCAGCAGCCAAGATCAGGTAGGGGACTACGAGCAGTACTTC. Amino acid sequence: CASSQDQVGDYEQYF.

The CDR3 protein is CASSGTATSYEQYF. Here the CDR3 DNA reads TGTGCCAGCAGCGGGACAGCGACTTCCTACGAGCAGTACTTC. The V gene is TRBV3-1 (or the pseudogene TRBV3-2), the J gene TRBJ2-7, with 7 bases identical to TRBD1. The CDR3 is 14 amino acids. The V segment lost 5 bases and the J segment 1 base; nucleotides outside the gene matches: 5. Germline V gene lookup returns CDR1 LGHDT and CDR2 YNNKEL (reference sequence).

The genes are TRBV27 and TRBJ1-2; D remains ambiguous. The CDR3 spans 14 residues. Germline V CDR1 and CDR2: MNHEY, SMNVEV (reference sequence). V lost 8 bases and J lost 8, with 21 bases in between. This CDR3 is CASGNMGGLGGYTF. The DNA of the CDR3 is TGTGCCAGCGGGAACATGGGAGGGCTCGGGGGCTACACCTTC.

This clone was picked up one time. This rearrangement joins TRBV24-1 to TRBJ1-3, with TRBD1 matching 7 bases. The CDR3 contains 16 residues. CDR1 and CDR2 from the germline V gene are KGHDR and SFDVKD. Trimming took 7 bases from V and 2 from J; bases not matched to a gene: 10. The CDR3 sequence: CATSQIPGGTGNTIYF. CDR3 coding DNA: TGTGCCACCAGCCAAATCCCAGGGGGAACTGGAAACACCATATATTTT.

The rearrangement uses TRBV29-1 and TRBJ1-1; no reliable D call. V gave up 5 bases and J gave up 4 bases, with 5 bases separating them. This CDR3 comprises 10 residues. CDR1 and CDR2 from the germline V gene are SQVTM and ANQGSEA. DNA for the CDR3: TGCAGCGTTCTTCTCACTGAAGCTTTCTTT. Amino acid sequence: CSVLLTEAFF.

The gene calls are TRBV7-8 and TRBJ1-1; maybe TRBD1 (6 bases). The CDR3 has 16 amino acids. Germline lookup yields CDR1 SGHVS and CDR2 FQNEAQ. The germline V and J ends were trimmed by 5 bases and 4 bases, with 20 bases remaining between them. The CDR3 nucleotides read TGTGCCAGCAGCCCCGAAACAGGGAACGAAGGCACTGAAGCTTTCTTT. This codes for CASSPETGNEGTEAFF.